The 21 T cell receptor beta chains in this list originate from one sample, sequenced in a study of PD-L1 blockade in urothelial cancer. Sample time point: peripheral blood 6 weeks after treatment start. Generated by immunoSEQ multiplex PCR, the TCRdb table keeps only in-frame clones and is missing some. The sample lists about 30,000 clones; 79% were seen once. The sequencing here drew on PBMCs, taken around atezolizumab (anti-PD-L1) treatment. Every receptor here comes from an older man with urothelial cancer.

V and J are TRBV7-2 and TRBJ2-5, with a weak D call TRBD1 (6 bases). The CDR3 runs to 15 residues. V shed 3 bases and J shed 1 base, with 12 bases lying between them. The germline CDR1 and CDR2 sequences are SGHTA and FQGNSA. The CDR3 region has the DNA TGTGCCAGCAGCTTTTCCCCAGGGGTCCAAGAGACCCAGTACTTC. It codes for CASSFSPGVQETQYF.

In its sample, this clone was seen once. V gene TRBV7-9 combines with J gene TRBJ2-3, with a weak D call TRBD2 (6 bases). The germline CDR1 and CDR2 sequences are SEHNR and FQNEAQ (reference sequence). The V end was cut by 1 base, the J end by 2 bases, with 7 bases between. The CDR3 is made up of 14 amino acids. The CDR3 loop reads CASSLGTITDTQYF. The CDR3 DNA sequence: TGTGCCAGCAGCTTAGGGACTATCACAGATACGCAGTATTTT.

This clone has a single count. The rearrangement links TRBV2 to TRBJ2-5; perhaps TRBD2 as D (6 bases). V lost 5 bases to trimming and J lost 5 bases, with 15 bases between them. Germline assignment: CDR1 SNHLY and CDR2 FYNNEI. This CDR3 is 14 amino acids long. This chain's CDR3 is CASSPRLGRETQYF. The CDR3 DNA sequence: TGTGCCAGCAGTCCCAGACTAGGGAGGGAGACCCAGTACTTC.

CDR3 bases: TGTGCCAGCAGCTTGGCGCTAGCGAGCACAGATACGCAGTATTTT. Translated, it gives CASSLALASTDTQYF. The V and J genes are TRBV7-6 and TRBJ2-3, with D possibly TRBD2 on 6 matching bases. Germline CDR1 reads SGHVS; CDR2 reads FNYEAQ. The CDR3 extends over 15 amino acids. The ends were cut back, 3 bases at V and 0 bases at J, with 10 bases in the middle.

The table lists this clone with a count of one. This rearrangement joins TRBV7-2 to TRBJ2-5, with TRBD1 identical over 9 bases. CDR1 and CDR2 (germline): SGHTA, FQGNSA. With V trimmed by 5 bases and J by 6 bases, 10 bases remained unmatched. This CDR3 has 15 amino acids. As DNA, the CDR3 is TGTGCCAGCAGCGGGGGGACAGGGAAGAGGCAGACCCAGTACTTC. This codes for CASSGGTGKRQTQYF.

This sequence joins TRBV28 and TRBJ2-5, with D maybe TRBD2 (5 bases). The CDR3 sequence is 16 residues long. Trimming took 4 bases from V and 1 from J, leaving 16 bases between them. The V gene's germline CDR1 is MDHEN and CDR2 SYDVKM. CDR3 in DNA: TGTGCCAGCAGTTCTTTCTTCCGGGATCGCCAAGAGACCCAGTACTTC. Translating gives CASSSFFRDRQETQYF. The full variable domain, rest sourced from reference TRBV28 and TRBJ2-5, is DVKVTQSSRYLVKRTGEKVFLECVQDMDHENMFWYRQDPGLGLRLIYFSYDVKMKEKGDIPEGYSVSREKKERFSLILESASTNQTSMYLCASSSFFRDRQETQYFGPGTRLLVL.

The chain has TRBV5-4 and TRBJ1-2; 7 positions match TRBD1. The CDR3 totals 14 residues. Trimming took 3 bases from V and 2 from J; bases not matched to a gene: 4. Germline loops: CDR1 SGHNT, CDR2 YYREEE (reference sequence). CDR3 nucleotide sequence: TGTGCCAGCAGCTCCCCGGGACAGAACTATGGCTACACCTTC. This translates into CASSSPGQNYGYTF.

This clone was observed a single time. The rearrangement uses TRBV9 and TRBJ2-3; possible D gene TRBD2, 5 bases. Trimming took 4 bases from V and 2 from J, leaving 8 bases between them. From germline, CDR1 is SGDLS and CDR2 YYNGEE. The length of the CDR3 is 13 residues. CDR3 in amino acids: CASSPGSTDTQYF. In DNA, the CDR3 is TGTGCCAGCAGCCCGGGGTCCACAGATACGCAGTATTTT.

This rearrangement joins TRBV9 to TRBJ2-2; possible D gene TRBD1, 5 bases. From germline, CDR1 is SGDLS and CDR2 YYNGEE. V was cut by 4 bases and J by 4 bases, with 26 bases left in between. The CDR3 is 19 amino acids. The CDR3 DNA reads as TGTGCCAGCAGCACCCACCCCATACATTACAGGCCCGTCACCGGGGAGCTGTTTTTT. Amino acids: CASSTHPIHYRPVTGELFF.

This chain links TRBV7-2 with TRBJ2-7, with 10 bases that match TRBD2. CDR3 length: 15 residues. Trimming cost V 2 bases and J 3 bases; bases outside gene matches: 4. The V gene's germline CDR1 is SGHTA and CDR2 FQGNSA. CDR3 DNA sequence: TGTGCCAGCAGCTTATGGGCTAGCGGGAGCTACGAGCAGTACTTC. Translation: CASSLWASGSYEQYF.

The V and J genes are TRBV14 and TRBJ2-1; D is unresolved. The CDR3 has 15 residues. The germline gives CDR1 SGHDN, CDR2 FVKESK. Trimming took off 0 bases at V and 0 bases at J, with 6 bases between the two ends. Here the CDR3 reads CASSQETVSYNEQFF. CDR3 nucleotide sequence: TGTGCCAGCAGCCAAGAAACAGTCTCCTACAATGAGCAGTTCTTC. Together with reference TRBV14 and TRBJ2-1, the CDR3 gives the full variable domain: EAGVTQFPSHSVIEKGQTVTLRCDPISGHDNLYWYRRVMGKEIKFLLHFVKESKQDESGMPNNRFLAERTGGTYSTLKVQPAELEDSGVYFCASSQETVSYNEQFFGPGTRLTVL.

The chain uses TRBV28 and TRBJ2-3; D ambiguous. Germline assignment: CDR1 MDHEN and CDR2 SYDVKM. The CDR3 extends over 13 amino acids. V was shortened by 10 bases and J by 3 bases, with 14 bases between the two germline ends. The CDR3, as DNA: TGTGCCACCAAGAAAAGCGCAACAGATACGCAGTATTTT. Its translation: CATKKSATDTQYF.

The rearrangement joins TRBV5-6 to TRBJ1-1; 7 nucleotides align to TRBD1. The CDR3 length is 14 residues. The ends lost 2 bases at V and 10 bases at J; junction bases unmatched: 11. The germline V gene encodes CDR1 SGHDT and CDR2 YYEEEE. CDR3 region: CASSFGEQGFVAFF. In DNA, the CDR3 is TGTGCCAGCAGCTTTGGGGAACAGGGGTTCGTAGCTTTCTTT.

This clone was observed a handful of times. V gene TRBV2 combines with J gene TRBJ2-7; 12 bases are shared with TRBD2. This CDR3 contains 15 residues. CDR1 and CDR2 (germline): SNHLY, FYNNEI. With 6 bases clipped from V and 3 bases from J, the junction kept 6 bases outside the gene matches. Written as DNA, the CDR3 is TGTGCCAGCAGGGAGGCTAGCGGGAGGGACTACGAGCAGTACTTC. It encodes CASREASGRDYEQYF.

This chain links TRBV5-1 with TRBJ2-7, with TRBD1 matching 9 bases. Germline CDR1 SGHRS, CDR2 YFSETQ. J lost 4 bases, V lost 3 bases, and 5 bases had no gene match. The CDR3 loop spans 14 amino acids. The CDR3 loop reads CASSSQGAKYEQYF. For the CDR3, the DNA is TGCGCCAGCAGCTCACAGGGGGCGAAGTACGAGCAGTACTTC. Based on the CDR3 plus reference TRBV5-1 and TRBJ2-7, the full variable domain is KAGVTQTPRYLIKTRGQQVTLSCSPISGHRSVSWYQQTPGQGLQFLFEYFSETQRNKGNFPGRFSGRQFSNSRSEMNVSTLELGDSALYLCASSSQGAKYEQYFGPGTRLTVT.

The chain employs TRBV7-2 and TRBJ2-2, with unresolved D. V gave up 3 bases and J gave up 7 bases, with 9 bases separating them. Looked up from germline, CDR1 is SGHTA and CDR2 is FQGNSA. This CDR3 has 13 residues. The CDR3 nucleotides are TGTGCCAGCAGCTTGAGCATCGGCGGGGAGCTGTTTTTT. This gives the protein CASSLSIGGELFF. Combining the CDR3 with reference TRBV7-2 and TRBJ2-2 gives the whole variable domain GAGVSQSPSNKVTEKGKDVELRCDPISGHTALYWYRQSLGQGLEFLIYFQGNSAPDKSGLPSDRFSAERTGGSVSTLTIQRTQQEDSAVYLCASSLSIGGELFFGEGSRLTVL.

V is TRBV6-6 and J is TRBJ1-2; 10 bases match TRBD1. V lost 2 bases, J lost 8 bases, and 8 bases stayed unmatched. This CDR3 has 15 amino acids. Per the germline V gene, CDR1 is MNHNY and CDR2 is SVGAGI (reference sequence). The CDR3 sequence: CASSYLDRGLDGYTF. CDR3 nucleotide sequence: TGTGCCAGCAGTTACCTCGACAGGGGGCTAGACGGCTACACCTTC.

The rearrangement links TRBV6-1 to TRBJ2-3, with D tentatively TRBD1 (6 bases). The CDR3 runs to 12 residues. CDR1 and CDR2 from the germline V gene are MNHNS and SASEGT. The V end was cut by 6 bases, the J end by 10 bases, with 14 bases between. The CDR3 nucleotides are TGTGCCAGCAGCCGGACAGATCCCTCGCAGTATTTT. It codes for CASSRTDPSQYF.

Only a few counts were recorded for this clone. The V and J genes are TRBV11-2 and TRBJ1-5, with a tentative D call TRBD1 (6 bases). Per the germline V gene, CDR1 is SGHAT and CDR2 is FQNNGV. Trimming cost V 5 bases and J 5 bases, with 16 bases left between them. The CDR3 totals 15 residues. CDR3 sequence: CASSPGARDDQPQHF. In nucleotides, the CDR3 is TGTGCCAGCAGCCCAGGGGCTCGAGACGATCAGCCCCAGCATTTT.

In its sample, this clone was seen a few times. The V call is TRBV15, the J call TRBJ1-6; no clear D gene. Germline V gene data show CDR1 as LNHNV and CDR2 as YYDKDF (reference sequence). V was pared by 1 base and J by 9 bases, with 10 bases between. The CDR3 totals 14 residues. The CDR3 loop reads CATSRGHEGSPLHF. CDR3 sequence (DNA): TGTGCCACCAGCAGAGGTCATGAGGGTTCACCCCTCCACTTT.

The V and J genes are TRBV5-4 and TRBJ2-3, with 9 bases lining up with TRBD2. The CDR3 covers 16 residues. Germline V gene data show CDR1 as SGHNT and CDR2 as YYREEE (reference sequence). Unmatched junction bases numbered 13, after V lost 6 bases and J lost 5 bases. CDR3 DNA sequence: TGTGCCAGCACCGTGGGGGCGGGAGGGAATGGAGATACGCAGTATTTT. Its protein is CASTVGAGGNGDTQYF.